The 17 T cell receptor beta chains reported below all come from one sample, sequenced in a study of blood T cell repertoires in COVID-19. The assay was immunoSEQ multiplex PCR, and TCRdb's table has in-frame clones only and misses some. Here the sample spans around 93,000 clones, 75% to 85% being singletons. The sample was peripheral blood. The receptors stem from a man aged 55 to 70 with acute or convalescent COVID-19.

The chain joins TRBV7-2 to TRBJ1-2; 8 nucleotides match TRBD1. This CDR3 is built from 13 residues. Germline-derived CDR1 and CDR2 are SGHTA and FQGNSA. Trimming removed 6 bases from V and 2 bases from J; junction bases left unmatched: 2. CDR3 nucleotides: TGTGCCAGCAGTCGACAGGGGAACTATGGCTACACCTTC. Protein: CASSRQGNYGYTF.

J is TRBJ2-5 and V is TRBV5-1; D ambiguous. The CDR3 spans 16 residues. With 0 bases removed from V and 7 bases from J, the gap between germline ends came to 19 bases. Germline V gene data show CDR1 as SGHRS and CDR2 as YFSETQ. CDR3 bases: TGCGCCAGCAGCTTGGGTTATGGCCCGGGTTATGTGACCCAGTACTTC. Translated, it gives CASSLGYGPGYVTQYF.

The V and J genes are TRBV6-2 or TRBV6-3 and TRBJ1-2, with D possibly TRBD1 on 6 matching bases. V shed 5 bases and J shed 4 bases, with 17 bases lying between them. This CDR3 is built from 15 residues. Germline V gives CDR1 MNHEY, CDR2 SVGEGT. CDR3 region: CASSGRQADPYGYTF. The DNA of the CDR3 is TGTGCCAGCAGTGGACGACAGGCGGATCCCTATGGCTACACCTTC.

The chain is built from TRBV19 and TRBJ2-3, with D maybe TRBD1 (5 bases). The CDR3 contains 13 residues. Trimming removed 4 bases from V and 8 bases from J, with 13 bases in between. Germline V gene data show CDR1 as LNHDA and CDR2 as SQIVND (reference sequence). CDR3: CASSTQGKSTQYF. CDR3 nucleotide sequence: TGTGCCAGTAGTACTCAGGGAAAAAGTACGCAGTATTTT.

This chain links TRBV18 with TRBJ1-4, with TRBD1 matching 9 bases. The CDR3 length is 15 residues. The J segment lost 7 bases and the V segment lost 3 bases, leaving 6 bases of the junction unmatched. Germline V gene sequence: CDR1 KGHSH, CDR2 LQKENI. Here the CDR3 reads CASSPPGQGGEKLFF. DNA for the CDR3: TGTGCCAGCTCACCGCCGGGACAGGGAGGTGAAAAACTGTTTTTT.

This chain joins TRBV9 and TRBJ2-1; 7 nucleotides match TRBD2. The ends lost 4 bases at V and 0 bases at J; junction bases unmatched: 16. The CDR3 is 19 residues long. The germline V gene has CDR1 SGDLS and CDR2 YYNGEE. CDR3 bases: TGTGCCAGCAGCCCCTGGGTTAGCGGGCCGACGCGCTCCTACAATGAGCAGTTCTTC. Its protein is CASSPWVSGPTRSYNEQFF.

The V and J genes are TRBV19 and TRBJ1-2; 9 nucleotides match TRBD1. In germline, CDR1 is LNHDA, CDR2 SQIVND (reference sequence). Trimming at V came to 7 bases and at J to 5 bases, leaving 17 bases not matched to a gene. There are 17 residues in the CDR3. CDR3 sequence (DNA): TGTGCCAGTAAAGCGGGTTTGGGACAGGGAATAACTTATGGCTACACCTTC. Translated, it gives CASKAGLGQGITYGYTF.

This chain uses TRBV19 with TRBJ2-3; 10 bases agree with TRBD1. The CDR3 totals 13 residues. Germline CDR1 reads LNHDA; CDR2 reads SQIVND (reference sequence). V lost 5 bases and J lost 4; bases outside the gene matches: 0. In DNA form, the CDR3 reads TGTGCCAGTAGTGGACAGGGGGCAGATACGCAGTATTTT. Amino acid sequence: CASSGQGADTQYF.

The chain couples TRBV7-3 to TRBJ1-6; tentatively, D is TRBD1 (6 bases). CDR1 and CDR2 (germline): SGHTA, FQGTGA. The CDR3 covers 15 residues. Deletions cut 4 bases from V and 6 bases from J, with 13 bases between. The CDR3 DNA follows: TGTGCCAGCAGCTGGACGGGGGGCGGTAATTCACCCCTCCACTTT. As protein: CASSWTGGGNSPLHF.

The chain links TRBV2 to TRBJ2-3, with D tentatively TRBD1 (5 bases). Trimming took off 7 bases at V and 5 bases at J, with 10 bases between the two ends. The CDR3 is 12 amino acids. Germline values: CDR1 SNHLY, CDR2 FYNNEI. The CDR3: CASTPREDTQYF. CDR3 in DNA: TGTGCCAGCACACCCAGGGAAGATACGCAGTATTTT.

V usage is TRBV19 and J usage is TRBJ2-2; possibly TRBD2 for D (5 bases). This CDR3 is built from 16 residues. V lost 5 bases to trimming and J lost 2 bases, with 15 bases between them. Germline CDR1 reads LNHDA; CDR2 reads SQIVND (reference sequence). The CDR3 is CASSLSGRLNTGELFF. CDR3 bases: TGTGCCAGTAGTCTCTCCGGTCGACTAAACACCGGGGAGCTGTTTTTT.

The chain has TRBV9 and TRBJ2-6; TRBD1 matches 7 bases. This CDR3 is 19 amino acids long. Germline CDR1 is SGDLS and CDR2 is YYNGEE. The ends lost 0 bases at V and 2 bases at J; junction bases unmatched: 11. The CDR3 spells CASSVAGKGAGAGANVLTF. The CDR3 nucleotides read TGTGCCAGCAGCGTAGCTGGGAAGGGGGCAGGGGCTGGGGCCAACGTCCTGACTTTC.

Only a few counts were recorded for this clone. CDR3 residues: CASSTQGLGNQPQHF. Here the CDR3 DNA reads TGTGCCAGTAGTACGCAGGGATTGGGCAATCAGCCCCAGCATTTT. V is TRBV19 and J is TRBJ1-5; weak D call: TRBD1 (5 bases). Trimming left V 4 bases short and J 2 bases short, with 12 bases between. The CDR3 is 15 amino acids. Germline V gene sequence: CDR1 LNHDA, CDR2 SQIVND (reference sequence).

The V call is TRBV29-1, the J call TRBJ1-1; possible D gene TRBD1, 6 bases. The CDR3 is 13 amino acids. The ends were cut back, 1 base at V and 5 bases at J, with 11 bases in the middle. Germline assignment: CDR1 SQVTM and CDR2 ANQGSEA. The CDR3 sequence is CSVEGWQGTEAFF. CDR3 bases: TGCAGCGTTGAAGGGTGGCAGGGGACTGAAGCTTTCTTT.

The V and J genes are TRBV19 and TRBJ1-2, with TRBD1 matching 12 bases. The CDR3 is 16 amino acids. Germline V CDR1 and CDR2: LNHDA, SQIVND (reference sequence). The J segment lost 4 bases and the V segment lost 5 bases, leaving 8 bases of the junction unmatched. The CDR3 DNA sequence: TGTGCCAGTAGTCAACCGGGACAGGGGGCAGGCTATGGCTACACCTTC. As protein: CASSQPGQGAGYGYTF.

In its sample, this clone was seen a few times. The chain has TRBV6-2 or TRBV6-3 and TRBJ1-1; D is possibly TRBD1 (5 bases). Trimming shortened V by 5 bases and J by 3 bases, and 13 bases separated the two germline ends. Germline V gene data show CDR1 as MNHEY and CDR2 as SVGEGT. The CDR3 is 14 residues long. DNA of the CDR3: TGTGCCAGCAGTCCCCGGGACTCGTACACTGAAGCTTTCTTT. Translated: CASSPRDSYTEAFF.

J is TRBJ2-1 and V is TRBV28, with 11 positions matching TRBD2. The V gene end was trimmed by 6 bases and the J gene end by 4 bases; junction bases not matched to a gene: 11. CDR1 is MDHEN and CDR2 is SYDVKM in the germline V gene. The CDR3 has 17 residues. CDR3: CASSRGTSGGLYNEQFF. CDR3 nucleotide sequence: TGTGCCAGCAGCCGAGGGACTAGCGGAGGACTTTACAATGAGCAGTTCTTC.